Reported below is one TCR beta chain. The target antigen is unknown. These data belong to a study of T-cell reconstitution after alpha-beta-depleted transplantation in children. Study outcomes and limitations: Two months or so post-transplant, alpha-beta T cells reportedly derived from several hundred expanded graft clones. After transplant, high TCRbeta diversity at day 60 in some patients arose from surviving recipient T cells and thymic progenitors.

Preparation of the TCRbeta library used unique molecular identifiers. TCRdb reanalysed the PCR reads using MiXCR and keeps one entry per CDR3 protein. The sample yields about 640,000 distinct CDR3 sequences, under 15% seen once. Germline CDR1 and CDR2: DFQATT and SNEGSKA (reference sequence). The CDR3 has 12 amino acids. Deletions cut 3 bases from V and 8 bases from J, with 11 bases between. The rearrangement joins TRBV20-1 to TRBJ2-1; no reliable D call. The sequenced sample was PBMCs, mostly from graft donor cells, obtained 360 days after TCRalphabeta/CD19-depleted stem cell transplant. The clonotype comes from a male patient aged 10 to 17 who had a stem cell transplant for acute myeloid leukemia, so the T cells may come from the graft donor. The CDR3 coding sequence is TGCAGTGCTAGGGTGCCTTGGGATGAGCAGTTCTTC. Encoded protein: CSARVPWDEQFF.